This T cell receptor beta chain was recorded in a study of control samples from healthy donors and cancer patients. Generated by immunoSEQ multiplex PCR, the TCRdb table keeps only in-frame clones and is missing some. The sample contains fewer than 150,000 clones, 80% to 95% of which appear only once. Sequencing was performed on blood. The TCR was taken from a young man in good health.

Here the CDR3 DNA reads TGTGCCAGTAATACTAAGCGGGGGGGCAAGTTTGATACGCAGTATTTT. This sequence encodes CASNTKRGGKFDTQYF. This rearrangement joins TRBV19 to TRBJ2-3, with 10 bases lining up with TRBD2. This CDR3 region has 16 residues. Germline V lookup: CDR1 LNHDA, CDR2 SQIVND (reference sequence). The ends lost 7 bases at V and 6 bases at J; junction bases unmatched: 13.